This T cell receptor beta chain was obtained from a study of vaccination effects on CD4 cells after COVID-19. Trimming at V came to 6 bases and at J to 0 bases, leaving 10 bases not matched to a gene. This CDR3 is built from 16 residues. Germline lookup yields CDR1 LGHNT and CDR2 FRNRAP. Profiled with immunoSEQ multiplex PCR; TCRdb holds only in-frame clones, not every one. The sample includes approximately 60,000 clones, about 78% of them seen just once. In regard to this clone: Antigen unknown.

A 10-day culture period preceded the isolation of CD4+ T cells. Participants were given two doses of BNT162b2 or mRNA-1273 vaccine. Overall study findings and caveats: Of the vaccine-induced clones from healthy vaccinees, merely 1 of 255 recognized common cold coronaviruses as well.

The TCR originated in a human donor who received a COVID-19 vaccine. The sample consisted of CD4+ T cells from PBMCs cultured without peptide, taken after COVID-19 vaccination. This rearrangement joins TRBV12-5 to TRBJ1-1; TRBD1 matches 7 bases. CDR3 sequence (DNA): TGTGCTAGTGGCCCTGATCCGGGACAGCTGAACACTGAAGCTTTCTTT. This translates into CASGPDPGQLNTEAFF.